The 24 T cell receptor beta chains listed next were all sequenced from one sample in a study of CD8+CD57+ T cells in acquired aplastic anemia. Genomic DNA, the template, was used for profiling of the TCR beta VDJ and CDR3. MiXCR, applied by TCRdb to the reads, yields one record per CDR3 protein. Here the sample spans more than 95,000 distinct CDR3 sequences, 30% to 45% being singletons. CD8+CD57+ cell expansion, shown by flow cytometry, had occurred in the patients selected for sequencing. The sequencing sample was made of sorted CD4+, CD8+, or CD8+CD57+ T cells (not recorded which) from PBMCs. These receptors were obtained from a human donor with aplastic anemia.

Many counts were recorded for this clonotype. This chain uses TRBV19 with TRBJ2-7; D is unresolved. CDR1 is LNHDA, CDR2 SQIVND, per germline (reference sequence). V dropped 4 bases and J dropped 0 bases, with 7 bases sitting between them. The CDR3 runs 13 residues. CDR3 loop: CASSSLLSYEQYF. CDR3 in DNA: TGTGCCAGTAGTAGTCTTCTCTCCTACGAGCAGTACTTC. The full variable domain, completed using reference TRBV19 and TRBJ2-7, is DGGITQSPKYLFRKEGQNVTLSCEQNLNHDAMYWYRQDPGQGLRLIYYSQIVNDFQKGDIAEGYSVSREKKESFPLTVTSAQKNPTAFYLCASSSLLSYEQYFGPGTRLTVT.

Ten or more counts support this clonotype. V and J are TRBV20-1 and TRBJ2-6; D unresolved. V was clipped by 3 bases and J by 0 bases, with 9 bases between them. The CDR3 runs to 15 residues. CDR1 is DFQATT, CDR2 SNEGSKA, per germline (reference sequence). CDR3 loop: CSARHLGSGANVLTF. The CDR3 nucleotides read TGCAGTGCTAGGCATTTGGGCTCTGGGGCCAACGTCCTGACTTTC.

This clonotype was recorded at least ten times. The chain has TRBV7-9 and TRBJ2-5, with D uncertain. Germline values: CDR1 SEHNR, CDR2 FQNEAQ (reference sequence). Trimming cost V 3 bases and J 5 bases, with 13 bases left between them. The CDR3 consists of 14 residues. The DNA for the CDR3 is TGTGCCAGCAGCTTTTTACGGAATGGGGAGACCCAGTACTTC. Its translation: CASSFLRNGETQYF.

This clonotype appeared many times. The genes are TRBV5-8 and TRBJ2-5, with TRBD2 matching 11 bases. V shed 4 bases, J shed 3 bases, and the junction held 8 bases outside the gene matches. CDR3 size: 16 residues. Germline values: CDR1 SGHTS, CDR2 YDEGEE. The CDR3 spells CASSLGVSGREETQYF. Here the CDR3 DNA reads TGTGCCAGCAGCCTAGGAGTTAGCGGGAGGGAAGAGACCCAGTACTTC.

The rearrangement uses TRBV2 and TRBJ1-5; D unresolved. CDR1 is SNHLY and CDR2 is FYNNEI in the germline V gene. Trimming shortened V by 3 bases and J by 7 bases, and 10 bases separated the two germline ends. The CDR3 has 13 amino acids. CDR3 DNA sequence: TGTGCCAGCAGTGAGGGGAGGCGACAGCCCCAGCATTTT. Translating it yields CASSEGRRQPQHF.

This sequence joins TRBV10-1 and TRBJ1-2; TRBD1 agrees at 9 bases. The germline gives CDR1 WNHNN, CDR2 SYGVQD (reference sequence). The CDR3 consists of 11 residues. V lost 11 bases and J lost 8; bases outside the gene matches: 6. The CDR3 reads CAVSTGGGYTF. As DNA, the CDR3 is TGCGCCGTATCGACAGGGGGGGGCTACACCTTC.

Concerning this clonotype: A much larger clone differs from this one at a single base, so this may be a read error. Given the absence of the conserved phenylalanine or tryptophan at the CDR3 end, a read error is likely. The chain combines TRBV6-2 or TRBV6-3 with TRBJ2-5; D not resolved. The germline V gene has CDR1 MNHEY and CDR2 SVGEGT. V lost 5 bases and J lost 6, with 4 bases in between. This CDR3 region has 10 residues. CDR3 sequence reads: CASSAKTQYS. The CDR3 coding sequence is TGTGCCAGCAGTGCGAAGACCCAGTACTCC.

There are a few counts of this clonotype. This may arise from a read error, as a much more abundant clone is one base away. CDR3 sequence: CAGSLVSGEETQYF. The DNA for the CDR3 is TGCGCCGGCAGCTTGGTTAGCGGGGAAGAGACCCAGTACTTC. The V gene is TRBV5-1, the J gene TRBJ2-5; TRBD2 matches at 8 bases. The CDR3 is made up of 14 amino acids. Germline V CDR1 and CDR2: SGHRS, YFSETQ. Full variable domain (remainder filled in from reference TRBV5-1 and TRBJ2-5): KAGVTQTPRYLIKTRGQQVTLSCSPISGHRSVSWYQQTPGQGLQFLFEYFSETQRNKGNFPGRFSGRQFSNSRSEMNVSTLELGDSALYLCAGSLVSGEETQYFGPGTRLLVL.

The sample holds many counts of this clonotype. The chain employs TRBV11-2 and TRBJ2-5; D is unresolved. The CDR3 contains 15 residues. V lost 3 bases, J lost 3 bases, and 14 bases lay in between. Germline V gene data show CDR1 as SGHAT and CDR2 as FQNNGV. CDR3 sequence: CASSFWAGSKETQYF. The CDR3 DNA reads TGTGCCAGCAGCTTTTGGGCTGGTTCCAAAGAGACCCAGTACTTC.

This clonotype was observed once. J is TRBJ1-6 and V is TRBV7-9; 7 bases match TRBD1. Germline V gene lookup returns CDR1 SEHNR and CDR2 FQNEAQ (reference sequence). The CDR3 has 15 amino acids. V trimming: 5 bases; J trimming: 6 bases; junction bases outside the gene matches: 7. The CDR3 sequence: CASSTRQGGNSPLHF. In DNA form, the CDR3 reads TGTGCCAGCAGCACCCGACAGGGTGGTAATTCACCCCTCCACTTT.

This clonotype was counted ten times or more. The rearrangement links TRBV19 to TRBJ2-5; D not certain. The germline CDR1 and CDR2 sequences are LNHDA and SQIVND (reference sequence). This CDR3 comprises 13 residues. V was clipped by 3 bases and J by 2 bases, with 7 bases between them. Here the CDR3 reads CASSISAQETQYF. In nucleotides, the CDR3 is TGTGCCAGTAGTATCTCAGCTCAAGAGACCCAGTACTTC.

This clonotype was detected ten times or more. The chain carries TRBV20-1 and TRBJ2-2, with unresolved D. With 1 base removed from V and 3 bases from J, the gap between germline ends came to 15 bases. Per germline, CDR1 DFQATT and CDR2 SNEGSKA (reference sequence). The CDR3 has 16 residues. CDR3 region: CSARGRTVGYTGELFF. Written as DNA, the CDR3 is TGCAGTGCTAGAGGTCGGACGGTGGGGTACACCGGGGAGCTGTTTTTT.

This clonotype has ten or more counts. The chain couples TRBV19 to TRBJ1-1, with 8 positions matching TRBD1. The CDR3 has 16 residues. V gave up 5 bases and J gave up 0 bases; unmatched junction bases: 8. Germline CDR1 reads LNHDA; CDR2 reads SQIVND (reference sequence). CDR3 in amino acids: CASSLRTGIMNTEAFF. In nucleotides, the CDR3 is TGTGCCAGTAGTCTCCGGACAGGGATCATGAACACTGAAGCTTTCTTT.

Points on this clonotype: No conserved phenylalanine or tryptophan is present at the end of the CDR3, so a read error is the likely explanation. V and J are TRBV2 and TRBJ2-1; no reliable D call. The V gene lost 11 bases and the J gene lost 0 bases, with 14 bases spanning the gap. This CDR3 contains 14 residues. Per germline, CDR1 SNHLY and CDR2 FYNNEI. Here the CDR3 DNA reads TGTGCCGGCCGTGACGGAAGCTCCTACAATGAGCAGTTCTCC. Its translation is CAGRDGSSYNEQFS.

This clonotype was observed at least ten times. The CDR3 DNA reads as TGTGCCAGCACCACTATCGGACAAATAAAGGAAAAACTGTTTTTT. Translating it yields CASTTIGQIKEKLFF. The chain joins TRBV7-9 to TRBJ1-4, with D tentatively TRBD1 (5 bases). The CDR3 length is 15 residues. Germline lookup yields CDR1 SEHNR and CDR2 FQNEAQ (reference sequence). The V gene lost 7 bases and the J gene lost 8 bases, with 20 bases spanning the gap.

This clonotype was picked up many times. This rearrangement joins TRBV11-2 to TRBJ1-1; D gene unclear. Germline V CDR1 and CDR2: SGHAT, FQNNGV. Trimming left V 2 bases short and J 1 base short, with 8 bases between. The length of the CDR3 is 14 residues. The CDR3 DNA is TGTGCCAGCAGCTTAAGGGCAGGGAACACTGAAGCTTTCTTT. As protein: CASSLRAGNTEAFF. Drawing the rest from reference TRBV11-2 and TRBJ1-1, the complete variable domain is EAGVAQSPRYKIIEKRQSVAFWCNPISGHATLYWYQQILGQGPKLLIQFQNNGVVDDSQLPKDRFSAERLKGVDSTLKIQPAKLEDSAVYLCASSLRAGNTEAFFGQGTRLTVV.

This clonotype appeared once. This chain links TRBV7-8 with TRBJ2-7; D is undetermined. The CDR3 runs to 13 residues. Trimming took off 1 base at V and 3 bases at J, with 7 bases between the two ends. Germline CDR1 is SGHVS and CDR2 is FQNEAQ. CDR3 protein: CASSLGSLYEQYF. CDR3 nucleotide sequence: TGTGCCAGCAGCTTAGGGTCCCTCTACGAGCAGTACTTC.

This clonotype was detected many times. The germline gene is not matched at one end of the junction; a read error may be the cause. V gene TRBV7-7 combines with J gene TRBJ2-5, with 10 bases matching TRBD1. The V gene's germline CDR1 is SSHAT and CDR2 FNYEAQ (reference sequence). This CDR3 has 16 amino acids. Written as DNA, the CDR3 is TGTGCTAGCAGCTTAGAGGACAGGGGGGGTTCAGAGACCCAGTACTTC. It encodes CASSLEDRGGSETQYF.

This clonotype was counted at least ten times. CDR3 sequence: CSVERGLGETQYF. Here the CDR3 DNA reads TGCAGCGTTGAACGGGGCTTAGGTGAGACCCAGTACTTC. This chain uses TRBV29-1 with TRBJ2-5; perhaps D is TRBD1 or TRBD2 (5 bases each). V gave up 2 bases and J gave up 5 bases, with 12 bases separating them. The CDR3 loop spans 13 amino acids. CDR1 and CDR2 (germline): SQVTM, ANQGSEA.

The chain is built from TRBV5-4 and TRBJ2-7; tentative D call: TRBD2 (6 bases). V lost 2 bases and J lost 0, with 12 bases in between. In germline, CDR1 is SGHNT, CDR2 YYREEE (reference sequence). The CDR3 runs to 15 residues. The CDR3 protein is CASSLGRGSSYEQYF. The CDR3 DNA is TGTGCCAGCAGCTTAGGACGGGGGAGCTCCTACGAGCAGTACTTC. Complete variable domain (other parts from reference TRBV5-4 and TRBJ2-7): ETGVTQSPTHLIKTRGQQVTLRCSSQSGHNTVSWYQQALGQGPQFIFQYYREEENGRGNFPPRFSGLQFPNYSSELNVNALELDDSALYLCASSLGRGSSYEQYFGPGTRLTVT.

On this clonotype itself: An end of the junction differs from the germline gene, which may be a read error. The genes are TRBV6-5 and TRBJ1-1; D is ambiguous. The CDR3 has 14 residues. CDR1 and CDR2 (germline): MNHEY, SVGAGI. CDR3 loop: CASSYSQMNTGAFF. The DNA for the CDR3 is TGTGCCAGCAGTTATAGTCAGATGAACACTGGAGCTTTCTTT.

This clonotype was observed a few times. The DNA for the CDR3 is TGTGCCAGCAGCATTAGCAGGAGGGGTAACTCTGAAGCTTTCTTT. This encodes CASSISRRGNSEAFF. V usage is TRBV2 and J usage is TRBJ1-1; D perhaps matches TRBD1 (5 bases). Trimming took 6 bases from V and 6 from J, leaving 20 bases between them. The germline CDR1 and CDR2 sequences are SNHLY and FYNNEI. The CDR3 extends over 15 amino acids.

This clonotype was counted a few times. The chain recombines TRBV6-1 with TRBJ2-1; 8 nucleotides agree with TRBD1. V shed 4 bases and J 9 bases; nucleotides not matched to a gene: 11. The CDR3 runs 15 residues. The germline gives CDR1 MNHNS, CDR2 SASEGT. CDR3 protein: CASSAPSTGAGEQFF. In nucleotides, the CDR3 is TGTGCCAGCAGTGCCCCATCGACAGGGGCAGGTGAGCAGTTCTTC.

The J gene is TRBJ2-1, the V gene TRBV15; D gene uncertain. The germline gives CDR1 LNHNV, CDR2 YYDKDF (reference sequence). CDR3 length: 16 residues. V was shortened by 0 bases and J by 0 bases, with 9 bases between the two germline ends. CDR3 sequence (DNA): TGTGCCACCAGCAGAGATGGCCTAAGCTCCTACAATGAGCAGTTCTTC. It is translated as CATSRDGLSSYNEQFF. Complete variable domain (other parts from reference TRBV15 and TRBJ2-1): DAMVIQNPRYQVTQFGKPVTLSCSQTLNHNVMYWYQQKSSQAPKLLFHYYDKDFNNEADTPDNFQSRRPNTSFCFLDIRSPGLGDTAMYLCATSRDGLSSYNEQFFGPGTRLTVL.